This TCR beta chain was identified in a study of blood T cell repertoires in COVID-19. As for the study in general: Nucleic acid was either cDNA or gDNA, and it came from T cells, B-cell-depleted T cells, or PBMCs.

Assay used: immunoSEQ multiplex PCR; TCRdb lists only in-frame clones, some missing. Of under 200,000 clones listed, under 90% were seen once; the top ten hold roughly 18%. V was pared by 0 bases and J by 11 bases, with 10 bases of the junction left unmatched. This CDR3 comprises 15 residues. Germline lookup yields CDR1 SGHVS and CDR2 FQNEAQ. The chain employs TRBV7-8 and TRBJ1-1; TRBD1 matches at 9 bases. Sequences were obtained from PBMCs or T cells enriched from blood (not recorded which). This receptor was identified in a man in his sixties who had recovered from COVID-19. The CDR3 region has the DNA TGTGCCAGCAGCTTAGCCGGGACAGGGTTTACCTGGGCTTTCTTT. This codes for CASSLAGTGFTWAFF. Complete variable domain (other parts from reference TRBV7-8 and TRBJ1-1): GAGVSQSPRYKVAKRGQDVALRCDPISGHVSLFWYQQALGQGPEFLTYFQNEAQLDKSGLPSDRFFAERPEGSVSTLKIQRTQQEDSAVYLCASSLAGTGFTWAFFGQGTRLTVV.